The next 12 T cell receptor beta chains were all read from a single sample in a study of early T cells in non-severe SARS-CoV-2 infection. One entry per CDR3 protein, called by TCRdb with MiXCR from the 5' RACE reads. The table has tens of thousands of distinct CDR3 sequences, 5.5% to 6.5% seen once; the top ten hold 2.5% to 3%. The source was whole blood, collected at baseline. The receptors were sampled from an adult who was a healthcare worker with PCR-confirmed SARS-CoV-2 infection or an uninfected control (not recorded which).

This clonotype was counted at least ten times. V gene TRBV11-2 combines with J gene TRBJ1-1, with D unresolved. Trimming shortened V by 5 bases and J by 1 base, and 11 bases separated the two germline ends. Germline CDR1 reads SGHAT; CDR2 reads FQNNGV. The length of the CDR3 is 14 residues. The CDR3 loop is CASSPRLANTEAFF. The CDR3 coding sequence is TGTGCCAGCAGCCCCCGCTTAGCGAACACTGAAGCTTTCTTT.

Many counts were recorded for this clonotype. This rearrangement joins TRBV7-3 to TRBJ2-1; unclear D gene. Germline CDR1 is SGHTA and CDR2 is FQGTGA. V was shortened by 2 bases and J by 4 bases, with 9 bases between the two germline ends. The CDR3 length is 14 residues. CDR3 nucleotide sequence: TGTGCCAGCAGCTTATCCAGGTCTTACAATGAGCAGTTCTTC. As protein: CASSLSRSYNEQFF.

At least ten counts were recorded for this clonotype. The chain employs TRBV6-2 or TRBV6-3 and TRBJ2-4; TRBD1 matches at 7 bases. CDR1 is MNHEY, CDR2 SVGEGT, per germline. With 5 bases clipped from V and 8 bases from J, the junction kept 12 bases outside the gene matches. This CDR3 spans 15 amino acids. The CDR3 sequence is CASSTLQGYGDIQYF. CDR3 coding DNA: TGTGCCAGCAGTACCCTACAGGGGTATGGTGACATTCAGTACTTC.

The chain carries TRBV7-9 and TRBJ1-6, with D perhaps matching TRBD1 (6 bases). The CDR3 runs 15 residues. Trimming left V 2 bases short and J 6 bases short, with 11 bases between. The germline CDR1 and CDR2 sequences are SEHNR and FQNEAQ (reference sequence). The CDR3 loop reads CASSLTGGRNSPLHF. The CDR3 DNA sequence: TGTGCCAGCAGCTTAACTGGGGGCCGTAATTCACCCCTCCACTTT.

There are a few counts of this clonotype. The J gene is TRBJ2-7, the V gene TRBV6-1; no clear D gene. The CDR3 is 12 residues long. V was shortened by 7 bases and J by 5 bases, with 12 bases between the two germline ends. Germline CDR1 is MNHNS and CDR2 is SASEGT. The CDR3 DNA reads TGTGCCAGCATTCGAGGTCCGGACGAGCAGTACTTC. Protein product: CASIRGPDEQYF.

This clonotype was seen many times. The chain employs TRBV19 and TRBJ1-2; possible D gene TRBD1, 6 bases. The CDR3 contains 16 residues. Trimming removed 4 bases at V and 7 bases at J, with 22 bases between. Germline CDR1 is LNHDA and CDR2 is SQIVND (reference sequence). In DNA, the CDR3 is TGTGCCAGTAGTAGAGATTTAAATACAGGGATTGCTGGCTACACCTTC. Translation gives CASSRDLNTGIAGYTF.

In its sample, this clonotype was seen many times. The V gene is TRBV12-3 or TRBV12-4, the J gene TRBJ1-5, with a weak D call TRBD1 (6 bases). Between the trimmed V and J ends, which lost 1 base and 4 bases, there was a span of 8 bases. This CDR3 is built from 14 residues. The CDR3 DNA reads TGTGCCAGCAGTTTAGTGCAGGGGAATCAGCCCCAGCATTTT. It yields the protein CASSLVQGNQPQHF.

This clonotype has a count of ten or more. The chain couples TRBV18 to TRBJ2-2; D uncertain. Germline V gene data show CDR1 as KGHSH and CDR2 as LQKENI. V was trimmed by 1 base and J by 6 bases, leaving 6 bases between them. The CDR3 spans 13 residues. CDR3 nucleotides: TGTGCCAGCTCACCACGTGTCCCCGGGGAGCTGTTTTTT. This codes for CASSPRVPGELFF. Combining the CDR3 with reference TRBV18 and TRBJ2-2 gives the whole variable domain NAGVMQNPRHLVRRRGQEARLRCSPMKGHSHVYWYRQLPEEGLKFMVYLQKENIIDESGMPKERFSAEFPKEGPSILRIQQVVRGDSAAYFCASSPRVPGELFFGEGSRLTVL.

This clonotype has at least ten counts. This sequence joins TRBV4-2 and TRBJ1-2; D not certain. Germline V lookup: CDR1 LGHNA, CDR2 YNFKEQ. The ends were cut back, 0 bases at V and 0 bases at J, with 8 bases in the middle. The CDR3 length is 15 residues. CDR3 in DNA: TGTGCCAGCAGCCAAGAAGAAGCGGCTAACTATGGCTACACCTTC. Translating gives CASSQEEAANYGYTF.

This chain uses TRBV10-3 with TRBJ1-1, with D possibly being TRBD1 (5 bases). V gave up 6 bases and J gave up 0 bases, with 11 bases separating them. The CDR3 loop spans 14 amino acids. Germline V lookup: CDR1 ENHRY, CDR2 SYGVKD. The CDR3 nucleotides read TGTGCCATCAGACCGAGGGGATTGAACACTGAAGCTTTCTTT. Its translation: CAIRPRGLNTEAFF.

This clonotype was recorded at least ten times. V gene TRBV24-1 combines with J gene TRBJ2-3, with D hard to call. This CDR3 spans 13 amino acids. Germline values: CDR1 KGHDR, CDR2 SFDVKD. The V end lost 2 bases, the J end lost 4 bases, and 6 bases lay between the germline ends. The CDR3 spells CATSDSSSDTQYF. For the CDR3, the DNA is TGTGCCACCAGTGATTCCTCTTCAGATACGCAGTATTTT.

The sample holds many counts of this clonotype. The V gene is TRBV24-1, the J gene TRBJ2-1, with TRBD1 matching over 8 bases. Germline V CDR1 and CDR2: KGHDR, SFDVKD. With 3 bases clipped from V and 0 bases from J, the junction kept 6 bases outside the gene matches. This CDR3 comprises 17 residues. As DNA, the CDR3 is TGTGCCACCAGTGATGCCAGGACAGGGAGCTCCTACAATGAGCAGTTCTTC. Amino acid sequence: CATSDARTGSSYNEQFF.